Listed below are T cell receptor beta chains from one sample, sequenced in a study of CD8 T cells in ankylosing spondylitis. Each CDR3 protein gets one entry after TCRdb re-called the 5' RACE reads with MiXCR. The table has 250,000 to 350,000 distinct CDR3 sequences, 20% seen once. Sequenced: blood, either unsorted or a sorted T cell fraction (not recorded which). The receptor source for this set is a male donor with ankylosing spondylitis or in good health (not recorded which). Both conserved end residues are part of each CDR3. A D gene is named only where the DNA matches it firmly. Clone size is given for some rows only: seen once, a few or many times, or a class if the clone is expanded.

D: NA; V: TRBV25-1; J: TRBJ1-5; size: few; CDR3: CASSEAGDHQPQHF; DNA: TGTGCCAGCAGTGAAGCAGGGGACCATCAGCCCCAGCATTTT
D: NA; V: TRBV3-1; J: TRBJ2-1; size: many; CDR3: CASSQSSSHSEQFF; DNA: TGTGCCAGCAGCCAATCTAGTTCCCACAGTGAGCAGTTCTTC
D: NA; V: TRBV7-3; J: TRBJ2-3; size: many; CDR3: CASSLIAGSDTQYF; DNA: TGTGCCAGCAGCTTAATTGCAGGGTCAGATACGCAGTATTTT
D: TRBD2; V: TRBV28; J: TRBJ2-2; size: few; CDR3: CASSFLAGGRTGELFF; DNA: TGTGCCAGCAGTTTTCTAGCGGGAGGGCGCACCGGGGAGCTGTTTTTT
D: NA; V: TRBV20-1; J: TRBJ2-1; size: many; CDR3: CSAREVGGLEQFF; DNA: TGCAGTGCTAGAGAGGTCGGGGGGCTAGAGCAGTTCTTC
D: NA; V: TRBV5-1; J: TRBJ2-1; size: NA; CDR3: CASSGGFDFDEQFF; DNA: TGCGCCAGCAGCGGCGGTTTCGACTTCGATGAGCAGTTCTTC
D: TRBD1; V: TRBV30; J: TRBJ1-2; size: NA; CDR3: CAWSVWDRKNYGYTF; DNA: TGTGCCTGGAGTGTATGGGACAGGAAGAACTATGGCTACACCTTC
D: TRBD1; V: TRBV29-1; J: TRBJ1-3; size: NA; CDR3: CSALGTGVGNTIYF; DNA: TGCAGCGCCCTCGGGACAGGGGTCGGAAACACCATATATTTT
D: NA; V: TRBV25-1; J: TRBJ2-1; size: NA; CDR3: CASSEAFSYNEQFF; DNA: TGTGCCAGCAGTGAGGCTTTCTCCTACAATGAGCAGTTCTTC
D: NA; V: TRBV20-1; J: TRBJ2-2; size: few; CDR3: CSARPIQGGNTGELFF; DNA: TGCAGTGCTAGACCAATTCAGGGGGGGAACACCGGGGAGCTGTTTTTT
D: NA; V: TRBV5-6; J: TRBJ2-3; size: many; CDR3: CASSPHSSTQYF; DNA: TGTGCCAGCTCCCCCCACTCTTCCACGCAGTATTTT
D: NA; V: TRBV19; J: TRBJ1-5; size: few; CDR3: CASSIQSNQPQHF; DNA: TGTGCCAGTAGTATACAGAGCAATCAGCCCCAGCATTTT
D: TRBD2; V: TRBV20-1; J: TRBJ2-3; size: many; CDR3: CSAGIAGAGDTQYF; DNA: TGCAGTGCTGGAATAGCGGGGGCGGGAGATACGCAGTATTTT
D: TRBD1; V: TRBV24-1; J: TRBJ1-2; size: few; CDR3: CATSDFPTGGHGYTF; DNA: TGTGCCACCAGTGATTTCCCGACAGGGGGCCATGGCTACACCTTC
D: TRBD1; V: TRBV20-1; J: TRBJ1-4; size: NA; CDR3: CSARVPTGRGEKLFF; DNA: TGCAGTGCTAGAGTCCCGACAGGGAGGGGTGAAAAACTGTTTTTT
D: TRBD1; V: TRBV27; J: TRBJ1-1; size: many; CDR3: CASSSRQGAITEAFF; DNA: TGTGCCAGCAGTTCCCGACAGGGGGCCATCACTGAAGCTTTCTTT
D: NA; V: TRBV12-3/TRBV12-4; J: TRBJ1-6; size: NA; CDR3: CASSLGAPGSPLHF; DNA: TGTGCCAGCAGTCTGGGGGCGCCGGGTTCACCCCTCCACTTT
D: NA; V: TRBV20-1; J: TRBJ1-1; size: many; CDR3: CSASTEGGMNTEAFF; DNA: TGCAGTGCTAGTACGGAGGGTGGTATGAACACTGAAGCTTTCTTT
D: TRBD2; V: TRBV3-1; J: TRBJ2-6; size: few; CDR3: CASSQATGGPNSGANVLTF; DNA: TGTGCCAGCAGCCAAGCGACGGGAGGGCCTAACTCTGGGGCCAACGTCCTGACTTTC